The next 24 T cell receptor beta chains were all read from a single sample in a study of cytomegalovirus exposure and HLA in healthy donors. PCR amplification relied on 60 Vbeta primers (plus 13 Jbeta primers). Produced via immunoSEQ multiplex PCR; TCRdb's table is partial and in-frame only. The table for this sample gives about 88,000 clones. Sequenced sample: PBMCs. Receptor source: a girl between 5 and 17 years old in good health and CMV-seropositive.

The chain recombines TRBV13 with TRBJ1-1, with D possibly matching TRBD1 (6 bases). CDR3 size: 15 residues. Germline V CDR1 and CDR2: PRHDT, FYEKMQ (reference sequence). Trimming shortened V by 3 bases and J by 1 base, and 12 bases separated the two germline ends. In nucleotides, the CDR3 is TGTGCCAGCAGCTTCTCCACACAGGGGAACACTGAAGCTTTCTTT. Translating gives CASSFSTQGNTEAFF.

The V gene is TRBV14, the J gene TRBJ2-5; D is uncertain. Germline CDR1 SGHDN, CDR2 FVKESK. The CDR3 is made up of 15 amino acids. V was shortened by 0 bases and J by 0 bases, with 8 bases between the two germline ends. As DNA, the CDR3 is TGTGCCAGCAGCCAAGAGTTGGCGGACCAAGAGACCCAGTACTTC. Amino acids: CASSQELADQETQYF.

The CDR3 nucleotides read TGTGCCAGTAGTCTTCGGACTAGCGGGGTGGACACCGGGGAGCTGTTTTTT. Its translation: CASSLRTSGVDTGELFF. This chain connects TRBV19 to TRBJ2-2, with 12 bases lining up with TRBD2. The CDR3 loop spans 17 amino acids. Germline V gene data show CDR1 as LNHDA and CDR2 as SQIVND (reference sequence). Losses at the gene ends were 5 bases for V and 3 bases for J; bases not matched to a gene: 7.

The chain couples TRBV10-3 to TRBJ1-1, with D unresolved. Germline CDR1 is ENHRY and CDR2 is SYGVKD. The CDR3 loop spans 12 amino acids. Trimming removed 0 bases at V and 5 bases at J, with 4 bases between. Here the CDR3 reads CAISESVTEAFF. The CDR3 region has the DNA TGTGCCATCAGTGAGTCCGTTACTGAAGCTTTCTTT.

The V gene is TRBV29-1, the J gene TRBJ1-4; 10 bases map to TRBD1. CDR1 SQVTM and CDR2 ANQGSEA come from the germline V gene. V lost 7 bases and J lost 8; bases outside the gene matches: 4. The CDR3 runs 12 residues. The CDR3: CSGQGAREKLFF. In nucleotides, the CDR3 is TGCAGCGGACAGGGGGCTCGAGAAAAACTGTTTTTT.

The V and J genes are TRBV2 and TRBJ1-2, with D unresolved. This CDR3 is built from 11 residues. The germline gives CDR1 SNHLY, CDR2 FYNNEI. V lost 6 bases to trimming and J lost 8 bases, with 10 bases between them. DNA for the CDR3: TGTGCCAGCAGCGAGGATGGGGGCTACACCTTC. It yields the protein CASSEDGGYTF.

The chain has TRBV11-2 and TRBJ1-5; D remains ambiguous. V was clipped by 0 bases and J by 0 bases, with 6 bases between them. From germline, CDR1 is SGHAT and CDR2 FQNNGV. The CDR3 is 15 amino acids. The CDR3 sequence: CASSLDWHSNQPQHF. The CDR3 nucleotides are TGTGCCAGCAGCTTAGACTGGCATAGCAATCAGCCCCAGCATTTT.

The gene calls are TRBV30 and TRBJ1-2; D remains unclear. V lost 0 bases and J 4 bases, leaving 12 bases between the germline ends. CDR3 size: 14 residues. Germline V gene data show CDR1 as GTSNPN and CDR2 as SVGIG (reference sequence). CDR3 region: CAWSVPGLFYGYTF. The CDR3 nucleotides read TGTGCCTGGAGTGTACCAGGCCTTTTCTATGGCTACACCTTC.

This chain uses TRBV9 with TRBJ2-2, with 8 bases matching TRBD1. There are 15 residues in the CDR3. Germline CDR1 reads SGDLS; CDR2 reads YYNGEE. J was trimmed by 3 bases and V by 3 bases; bases with no gene match: 4. The DNA for the CDR3 is TGTGCCAGCAGCGCGGACAGGGCTGACACCGGGGAGCTGTTTTTT. It encodes CASSADRADTGELFF.

The chain combines TRBV6-1 with TRBJ2-5; TRBD2 might be the D (5 bases). Looked up from germline, CDR1 is MNHNS and CDR2 is SASEGT. This CDR3 has 13 residues. Deletions cut 8 bases from V and 2 bases from J, with 12 bases between. The CDR3 sequence: CASGGTVQETQYF. CDR3 nucleotide sequence: TGTGCCAGCGGAGGTACTGTACAAGAGACCCAGTACTTC.

V gene TRBV5-1 combines with J gene TRBJ1-1, with D perhaps TRBD1 (5 bases). The ends were cut back, 4 bases at V and 2 bases at J, with 18 bases in the middle. The length of the CDR3 is 16 residues. Germline V lookup: CDR1 SGHRS, CDR2 YFSETQ. The CDR3 DNA reads as TGCGCCAGCAGCCCCTTCTCGGACACGATCAACACTGAAGCTTTCTTT. Protein: CASSPFSDTINTEAFF.

The CDR3 loop reads CSVEGTAEAFF. Written as DNA, the CDR3 is TGCAGCGTTGAAGGGACAGCGGAAGCTTTCTTT. V and J are TRBV29-1 and TRBJ1-1; TRBD1 might be the D (6 bases). CDR1 is SQVTM and CDR2 is ANQGSEA in the germline V gene. The length of the CDR3 is 11 residues. Trimming took 1 base from V and 8 from J, leaving 8 bases between them.

DNA for the CDR3: TGTGCCAGTACGTGGTTGGGACAGGGAAATGAAAAACTGTTTTTT. It yields the protein CASTWLGQGNEKLFF. The V gene is TRBV7-9, the J gene TRBJ1-4, with 9 bases aligning to TRBD1. J lost 5 bases, V lost 9 bases, and 10 bases had no gene match. Germline V gives CDR1 SEHNR, CDR2 FQNEAQ (reference sequence). The CDR3 sequence is 15 residues long. The whole variable domain, filled in from reference TRBV7-9 and TRBJ1-4, reads DTGVSQNPRHKITKRGQNVTFRCDPISEHNRLYWYRQTLGQGPEFLTYFQNEAQLEKSRLLSDRFSAERPKGSFSTLEIQRTEQGDSAMYLCASTWLGQGNEKLFFGSGTQLSVL.

The chain combines TRBV4-3 with TRBJ2-6; TRBD2 is a possible D gene (6 bases). From germline, CDR1 is LGHNA and CDR2 YSLEER. This CDR3 is built from 16 residues. Trimming took off 5 bases at V and 6 bases at J, with 17 bases between the two ends. The CDR3 DNA is TGCGCCAGCAGCAGCAGTCGCGGGGAGGCGGCCAACGTCCTGACTTTC. Residues: CASSSSRGEAANVLTF.

The V call is TRBV7-9, the J call TRBJ2-5, with 9 bases that match TRBD1. The CDR3 has 15 residues. Germline trimming cut 4 bases from V and 0 bases from J; bases unmatched to any gene: 3. The V gene's germline CDR1 is SEHNR and CDR2 FQNEAQ (reference sequence). CDR3 sequence reads: CASSSGDRDQETQYF. The CDR3 nucleotides read TGTGCCAGCAGCTCTGGGGACAGGGACCAAGAGACCCAGTACTTC.

The chain links TRBV30 to TRBJ2-4, with D tentatively TRBD1 (6 bases). This CDR3 is 13 amino acids long. Trimming removed 3 bases at V and 4 bases at J, with 10 bases between. CDR1 GTSNPN and CDR2 SVGIG come from the germline V gene (reference sequence). CDR3 DNA: TGTGCCTGGAGGGACAGTCCGAAAAACATTCAGTACTTC. This codes for CAWRDSPKNIQYF.

The chain joins TRBV6-1 to TRBJ1-1; D gene uncertain. Germline V lookup: CDR1 MNHNS, CDR2 SASEGT. V lost 4 bases and J lost 4, with 7 bases in between. The CDR3 runs 12 residues. The CDR3 region is CASSALGTEAFF. As DNA, the CDR3 is TGTGCCAGCAGTGCCCTAGGCACTGAAGCTTTCTTT.

The chain recombines TRBV7-9 with TRBJ1-4; no clear D gene. Trimming removed 5 bases from V and 5 bases from J, with 9 bases in between. Per germline, CDR1 SEHNR and CDR2 FQNEAQ (reference sequence). This CDR3 comprises 13 residues. The CDR3 DNA sequence: TGTGCCAGCAGCGAGTCGGAGAATGAAAAACTGTTTTTT. Translated, it gives CASSESENEKLFF.

The rearrangement joins TRBV5-1 to TRBJ2-2, with D perhaps TRBD1 (5 bases). This CDR3 region has 15 residues. Germline lookup yields CDR1 SGHRS and CDR2 YFSETQ. V shed 3 bases and J shed 6 bases, with 15 bases lying between them. The CDR3 region is CASSWYGSGSGELFF. The CDR3 nucleotides read TGCGCCAGCAGCTGGTATGGGTCAGGGTCCGGGGAGCTGTTTTTT. The entire variable domain, with the rest obtained from reference TRBV5-1 and TRBJ2-2, is as follows: KAGVTQTPRYLIKTRGQQVTLSCSPISGHRSVSWYQQTPGQGLQFLFEYFSETQRNKGNFPGRFSGRQFSNSRSEMNVSTLELGDSALYLCASSWYGSGSGELFFGEGSRLTVL.

V and J are TRBV2 and TRBJ2-3; 8 positions agree with TRBD2. V trimming: 7 bases; J trimming: 0 bases; junction bases outside the gene matches: 9. Germline values: CDR1 SNHLY, CDR2 FYNNEI. CDR3 length equals 16 residues. CDR3 sequence: CASKTSSGPSTDTQYF. In nucleotides, the CDR3 is TGTGCCAGCAAAACTTCTAGCGGGCCGAGCACAGATACGCAGTATTTT.

J is TRBJ1-2 and V is TRBV7-2; 8 positions agree with TRBD1. The CDR3 has 15 residues. Germline V CDR1 and CDR2: SGHTA, FQGNSA. V lost 3 bases and J lost 7; bases outside the gene matches: 10. As DNA, the CDR3 is TGTGCCAGCAGCTTTTACTCTCAGGGGGCCTTTGGCTACACCTTC. As protein: CASSFYSQGAFGYTF.

The gene calls are TRBV6-1 and TRBJ2-7; tentatively, D is TRBD2 (5 bases). Germline V lookup: CDR1 MNHNS, CDR2 SASEGT. The CDR3 extends over 13 amino acids. V was clipped by 7 bases and J by 4 bases, with 14 bases between them. CDR3 bases: TGTGCCAGCACCCCACTAGGAGGATACGAGCAGTACGTC. Translating gives CASTPLGGYEQYV.

This chain uses TRBV28 with TRBJ1-1, with D possibly matching TRBD1 (5 bases). Germline assignment: CDR1 MDHEN and CDR2 SYDVKM. Deletions cut 1 base from V and 2 bases from J, with 8 bases between. This CDR3 is 14 amino acids long. CDR3 in DNA: TGTGCCAGCAGTTTATTGACAGCCAACACTGAAGCTTTCTTT. It yields the protein CASSLLTANTEAFF.

The V call is TRBV4-3, the J call TRBJ1-1; D unclear. Trimming removed 2 bases from V and 7 bases from J, with 17 bases in between. The length of the CDR3 is 15 residues. Germline V gives CDR1 LGHNA, CDR2 YSLEER. CDR3 nucleotide sequence: TGCGCCAGCAGCCAAACTCTGTCGGAGCTGTATGAAGCTTTCTTT. This codes for CASSQTLSELYEAFF.